The rows below give T cell receptor beta chains drawn from one sample of a study of blood T cell repertoires in COVID-19. Some clones are missing from TCRdb's copy, which holds only in-frame ones; the method was immunoSEQ multiplex PCR. The sample records about 100,000 clones, more than 75% being singletons. Sequenced: peripheral blood. These receptors originate from a man aged 30-40 years in a cohort sampled during active COVID-19. Both conserved end residues are part of each CDR3. D genes are given only for firm matches. Size is omitted from some rows. Given values are once, few, many or a class for expanded clones.

J,size,V,D,CDR3,DNA
TRBJ2-5,once,TRBV7-9,-,CASSPGGPQETQYF,TGTGCCAGCAGCCCCGGGGGACCTCAAGAGACCCAGTACTTC
TRBJ2-7,few,TRBV5-1,TRBD1,CASSLEGALYEQYF,TGCGCCAGCAGCTTGGAGGGGGCGCTCTACGAGCAGTACTTC
TRBJ1-6,-,TRBV18,-,CASSVSGRTYNSPLHF,TGTGCCAGCTCGGTATCTGGGAGGACCTATAATTCACCCCTCCACTTT
TRBJ1-5,-,TRBV6-5,-,CASSLTGYSNQPQHF,TGTGCCAGCAGTCTAACAGGATATAGCAATCAGCCCCAGCATTTT
TRBJ1-6,-,TRBV12-3/TRBV12-4,TRBD1,CASSQGAGSPLHF,TGTGCCAGCAGCCAGGGGGCCGGATCACCCCTCCACTTT
TRBJ2-5,-,TRBV5-1,-,CASSLGTDRETQYF,TGCGCCAGCAGCTTGGGGACAGACCGAGAGACCCAGTACTTC
TRBJ2-7,few,TRBV10-1,TRBD2,CASVNPGLGKSDEQYF,TGCGCCAGCGTGAACCCGGGACTAGGAAAAAGCGACGAGCAGTACTTC
TRBJ1-6,-,TRBV28,-,CASLSVNSPLHF,TGTGCCAGTCTCAGTGTGAATTCACCCCTCCACTTT
TRBJ1-1,-,TRBV13,-,CASSPWRNTEAFF,TGTGCCAGCAGCCCCTGGAGGAACACTGAAGCTTTCTTT
TRBJ1-5,-,TRBV19,TRBD1,CVSSGGTNQPQHF,TGTGTGTCCTCAGGGGGGACAAATCAGCCCCAGCATTTT
TRBJ2-6,-,TRBV7-9,TRBD1,CASSESTGPSSGANVLTF,TGTGCCAGCAGCGAATCGACAGGGCCCAGCTCTGGGGCCAACGTCCTGACTTTC
TRBJ2-7,-,TRBV6-5,-,CASSYSSSAYEQYF,TGTGCCAGCAGTTACTCGAGCTCGGCCTACGAGCAGTACTTC
TRBJ2-3,-,TRBV9,TRBD2,CASSDASGSTDTQYF,TGTGCCAGCAGCGATGCTAGCGGGAGCACAGATACGCAGTATTTT
TRBJ1-6,-,TRBV2,TRBD1,CASSGTGSNSPLHF,TGTGCCAGCAGTGGGACAGGGTCGAATTCACCCCTCCACTTT
TRBJ2-7,-,TRBV6-5,-,CAGLPYEQYF,TGTGCGGGACTCCCCTACGAGCAGTACTTC
TRBJ2-5,-,TRBV5-5,TRBD2,CASSLAGGPSETQYF,TGTGCCAGCAGCTTAGCGGGGGGGCCATCAGAGACCCAGTACTTC
TRBJ2-1,-,TRBV10-3,-,CAISEGNTGTDEQFF,TGTGCCATCAGTGAGGGAAACACAGGGACCGATGAGCAGTTCTTC
TRBJ1-2,-,TRBV28,TRBD1,CASSLGTGDGYTF,TGTGCCAGCAGCTTAGGGACAGGGGACGGCTACACCTTC
TRBJ2-1,-,TRBV5-1,TRBD2,CASSLKFGLAGGFSYNEQFF,TGCGCCAGCAGCTTGAAGTTCGGGCTAGCGGGGGGATTCTCCTACAATGAGCAGTTCTTC
TRBJ1-1,-,TRBV2,-,CASGYGEGTEAFF,TGTGCCAGCGGGTACGGGGAGGGGACTGAAGCTTTCTTT
TRBJ2-7,-,TRBV28,TRBD2,CASSSPLGASGLGEQYF,TGTGCCAGCAGTTCACCCCTCGGGGCTAGCGGGCTCGGCGAGCAGTACTTC
TRBJ2-3,-,TRBV28,-,CASSFTSSADTQYF,TGTGCCAGCAGTTTCACTAGCAGCGCAGATACGCAGTATTTT
TRBJ2-1,-,TRBV6-5,-,CASTVRGGEPEQFF,TGTGCCAGCACGGTAAGAGGGGGGGAGCCCGAGCAGTTCTTC
TRBJ1-2,-,TRBV12-3/TRBV12-4,-,CASSGRDYGYTF,TGTGCCAGCTCGGGCAGGGACTATGGCTACACCTTC
TRBJ1-3,-,TRBV6-5,-,CASSSTQGFGNTIYF,TGTGCCAGCAGTTCGACACAGGGTTTTGGAAACACCATATATTTT
TRBJ1-1,-,TRBV27,-,CASSLSGSGFMNTEAFF,TGTGCCAGCAGTTTATCGGGAAGCGGTTTCATGAACACTGAAGCTTTCTTT
TRBJ2-3,-,TRBV7-8,-,CASSLGSRGEADTQYF,TGTGCCAGCAGCTTAGGGAGCAGGGGGGAGGCGGATACGCAGTATTTT
TRBJ1-1,-,TRBV6-2/TRBV6-3,-,CASSYSLGIAAEGRPTEAFF,TGTGCCAGCAGTTACTCTCTTGGGATAGCGGCTGAGGGACGTCCCACTGAAGCTTTCTTT
TRBJ2-7,-,TRBV7-2,TRBD1,CASSLGQGETYEQYF,TGTGCCAGCAGCTTAGGGCAGGGGGAGACCTACGAGCAGTACTTC
TRBJ2-6,-,TRBV5-6,-,CASSLISISGANVLTF,TGTGCCAGCAGCTTGATTTCAATCTCTGGGGCCAACGTCCTGACTTTC
TRBJ1-5,-,TRBV27,-,CASSFTAGHNQPQHF,TGTGCCAGCAGTTTTACGGCAGGCCACAATCAGCCCCAGCATTTT
TRBJ1-1,-,TRBV6-6,-,CASSYGQQYTEAFF,TGTGCCAGCAGTTACGGACAGCAATACACTGAAGCTTTCTTT
TRBJ2-5,once,TRBV10-2,TRBD2,CASSPGTSGSETQYF,TGCGCCAGCTCCCCCGGGACTAGCGGGTCGGAGACCCAGTACTTC
TRBJ2-2,-,TRBV18,-,CASSVQANTGELFF,TGTGCCAGCTCAGTACAAGCGAACACCGGGGAGCTGTTTTTT
TRBJ1-1,few,TRBV7-9,-,CASSLVSGMNTEAFF,TGTGCCAGCAGCTTAGTGTCAGGGATGAACACTGAAGCTTTCTTT
TRBJ2-6,-,TRBV9,TRBD1,CASSARDRPSGANVLTF,TGTGCCAGCAGCGCCCGGGACAGGCCCTCTGGGGCCAACGTCCTGACTTTC
TRBJ2-1,-,TRBV7-2,TRBD2,CASSSLLGLAGGGEQFF,TGTGCCAGCAGCTCACTCCTGGGACTAGCGGGGGGCGGGGAGCAGTTCTTC
TRBJ1-2,few,TRBV4-1,-,CASSQDLWTPYGYTF,TGCGCCAGCAGCCAAGATCTCTGGACACCTTATGGCTACACCTTC
TRBJ2-1,once,TRBV3-1/TRBV3-2,-,CASSQSRTPRSYNEQFF,TGTGCCAGCAGCCAATCACGTACACCCCGCTCCTACAATGAGCAGTTCTTC
TRBJ2-4,-,TRBV4-2,-,CASSQSTGYGNIQYF,TGTGCCAGCAGCCAATCCACAGGGTATGGAAACATTCAGTACTTC
TRBJ2-7,-,TRBV5-3,-,CARSSPGNEQYF,TGTGCCAGAAGCTCCCCGGGTAACGAGCAGTACTTC
TRBJ2-7,once,TRBV6-2/TRBV6-3,-,CASSYSASGLYEQYF,TGTGCCAGCAGTTACTCAGCGAGCGGGCTCTACGAGCAGTACTTC
TRBJ2-5,-,TRBV5-1,TRBD2,CASSFFGGETQYF,TGCGCCAGCAGCTTTTTCGGGGGGGAGACCCAGTACTTC
TRBJ1-2,many,TRBV2,-,CASSEVEGVDGYTF,TGTGCCAGCAGTGAAGTCGAGGGCGTGGATGGCTACACCTTC
TRBJ2-3,-,TRBV9,TRBD2,CASSVGHERGGNTQYF,TGTGCCAGCAGCGTAGGTCATGAGCGGGGGGGCAATACGCAGTATTTT
TRBJ2-1,few,TRBV15,TRBD2,CATSRELAVYNEQFF,TGTGCCACCAGCAGAGAACTAGCGGTGTACAATGAGCAGTTCTTC
TRBJ2-6,-,TRBV19,TRBD1,CASSTDRVRANVLTF,TGTGCCAGTAGTACTGACAGGGTTCGGGCCAACGTCCTGACTTTC
TRBJ1-1,-,TRBV6-5,-,CASSPTVRAFF,TGTGCCAGCAGCCCCACAGTTCGAGCTTTCTTT
TRBJ2-3,-,TRBV28,TRBD2,CASSSLAGGTDTQYF,TGTGCCAGCAGTTCACTTGCGGGGGGGACAGATACGCAGTATTTT
TRBJ2-2,once,TRBV7-9,TRBD1,CAGTGGGTGELFF,TGTGCCGGAACAGGGGGCGGAACCGGGGAGCTGTTTTTT
TRBJ1-3,-,TRBV7-2,-,CASSGGQSSGNTIYF,TGTGCCAGCAGCGGGGGACAAAGCTCTGGAAACACCATATATTTT
TRBJ1-1,-,TRBV3-1/TRBV3-2,TRBD1,CASSQGGTGNTEAFF,TGTGCCAGCAGCCAAGGGGGGACAGGGAACACTGAAGCTTTCTTT
TRBJ2-2,once,TRBV5-4,-,CASSFFLSTGELFF,TGTGCCAGCAGCTTTTTTCTAAGTACCGGGGAGCTGTTTTTT
TRBJ2-3,-,TRBV11-3,TRBD1,CASSFGQGEKDTQYF,TGTGCCAGCAGCTTTGGACAGGGGGAAAAGGATACGCAGTATTTT
TRBJ2-2,-,TRBV5-1,-,CASSEGAGTGELFF,TGCGCCAGCAGCGAAGGGGCCGGAACCGGGGAGCTGTTTTTT
TRBJ1-6,-,TRBV24-1,-,CATSDSSYNSPLHF,TGTGCCACCAGTGATTCGTCCTATAATTCACCCCTCCACTTT
TRBJ2-3,-,TRBV19,-,CASSNGGSTDTQYF,TGTGCCAGTAGTAACGGAGGAAGTACAGATACGCAGTATTTT
TRBJ2-2,-,TRBV2,TRBD2,CASSTPGLAELFF,TGTGCCAGCAGTACCCCGGGACTAGCGGAGCTGTTTTTT
TRBJ1-6,-,TRBV30,TRBD1,CAWGTGAIYNSPLHF,TGTGCCTGGGGGACAGGGGCGATCTATAATTCACCCCTCCACTTT
TRBJ2-3,once,TRBV9,TRBD2,CASSVAASGVTDTQYF,TGTGCCAGCAGCGTAGCCGCTAGCGGGGTCACAGATACGCAGTATTTT